The sequence of this T cell receptor (beta chain) was determined in a study of blood T cells in healthy people across ages. Study information: Per two T cells, about one barcoded beta molecule was captured through template switching. Study findings and constraints: Strongly correlated with naive T cell percentage was TCR beta diversity.

A second PCR of 7 to 11 cycles used a sample-barcoded 5' primer and a J-beta primer mix. TCRdb re-derived calls from the 5' RACE reads in MiXCR, one entry per CDR3 protein. The sample includes around 1,800,000 distinct CDR3 sequences, about 39% of them seen just once. The V segment lost 0 bases and the J segment 3 bases; nucleotides outside the gene matches: 7. Germline V gene sequence: CDR1 SGDLS, CDR2 YYNGEE. CDR3 length equals 16 residues. In its sample, this clonotype was seen a few times. Its antigen is not known. This sequence joins TRBV9 and TRBJ2-3; 7 bases are a match to TRBD2. This clonotype originated in a human donor in good health. Sample: blood. The CDR3 sequence is CASSVAAGRGTDTQYF. CDR3 DNA sequence: TGTGCCAGCAGCGTAGCTGCGGGGAGGGGAACAGATACGCAGTATTTT.